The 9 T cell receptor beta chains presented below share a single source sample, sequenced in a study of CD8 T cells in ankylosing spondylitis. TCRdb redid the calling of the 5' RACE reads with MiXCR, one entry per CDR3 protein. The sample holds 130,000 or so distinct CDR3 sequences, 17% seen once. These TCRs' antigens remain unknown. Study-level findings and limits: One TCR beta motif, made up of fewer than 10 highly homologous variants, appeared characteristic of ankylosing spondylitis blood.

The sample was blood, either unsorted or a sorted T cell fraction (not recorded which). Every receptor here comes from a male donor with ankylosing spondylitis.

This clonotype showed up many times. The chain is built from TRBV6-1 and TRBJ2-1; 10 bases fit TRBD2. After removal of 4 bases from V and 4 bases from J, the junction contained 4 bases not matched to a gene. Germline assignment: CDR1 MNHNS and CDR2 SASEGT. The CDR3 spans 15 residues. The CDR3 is CASSAGLAPYNEQFF. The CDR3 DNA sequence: TGTGCCAGCAGTGCGGGACTAGCGCCTTACAATGAGCAGTTCTTC.

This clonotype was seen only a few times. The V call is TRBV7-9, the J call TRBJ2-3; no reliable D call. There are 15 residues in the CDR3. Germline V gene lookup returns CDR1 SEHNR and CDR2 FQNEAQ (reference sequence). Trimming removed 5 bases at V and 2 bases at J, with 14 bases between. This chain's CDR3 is CASSPPGRYTDTQYF. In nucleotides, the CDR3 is TGTGCCAGCAGCCCCCCTGGGCGCTACACAGATACGCAGTATTTT.

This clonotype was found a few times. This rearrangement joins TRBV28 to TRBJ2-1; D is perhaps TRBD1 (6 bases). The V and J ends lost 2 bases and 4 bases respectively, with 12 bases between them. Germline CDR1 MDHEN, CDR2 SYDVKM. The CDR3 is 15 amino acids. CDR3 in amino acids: CASSLMGALYNEQFF. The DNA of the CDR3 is TGTGCCAGCAGTTTAATGGGGGCACTTTACAATGAGCAGTTCTTC.

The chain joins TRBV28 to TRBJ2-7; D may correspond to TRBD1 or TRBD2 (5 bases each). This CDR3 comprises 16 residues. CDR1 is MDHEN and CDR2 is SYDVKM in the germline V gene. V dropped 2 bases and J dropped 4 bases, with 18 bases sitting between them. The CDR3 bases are TGTGCCAGCAGTTTACGACGGGGCCGGGAAAAATACGAGCAGTACTTC. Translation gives CASSLRRGREKYEQYF.

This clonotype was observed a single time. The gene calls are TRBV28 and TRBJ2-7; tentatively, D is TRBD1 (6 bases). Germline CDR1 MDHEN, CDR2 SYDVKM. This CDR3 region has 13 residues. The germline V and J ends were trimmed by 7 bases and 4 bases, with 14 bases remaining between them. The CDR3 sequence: CASKEEQGYEQYF. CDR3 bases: TGTGCCAGCAAGGAAGAACAGGGTTACGAGCAGTACTTC.

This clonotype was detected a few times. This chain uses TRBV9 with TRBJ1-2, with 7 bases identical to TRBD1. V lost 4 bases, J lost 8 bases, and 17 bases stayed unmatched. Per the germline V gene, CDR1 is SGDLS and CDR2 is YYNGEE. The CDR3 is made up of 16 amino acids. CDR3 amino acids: CASSPLTGFSPGGYTF. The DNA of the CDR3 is TGTGCCAGCAGCCCATTGACAGGGTTTTCCCCAGGCGGCTACACCTTC.

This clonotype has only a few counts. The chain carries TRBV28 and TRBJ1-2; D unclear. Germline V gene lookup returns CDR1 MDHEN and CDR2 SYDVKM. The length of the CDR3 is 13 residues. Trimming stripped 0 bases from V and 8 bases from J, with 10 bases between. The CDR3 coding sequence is TGTGCCAGCAGTTTATGGTCAGGCCGGGGCTACACCTTC. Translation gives CASSLWSGRGYTF.

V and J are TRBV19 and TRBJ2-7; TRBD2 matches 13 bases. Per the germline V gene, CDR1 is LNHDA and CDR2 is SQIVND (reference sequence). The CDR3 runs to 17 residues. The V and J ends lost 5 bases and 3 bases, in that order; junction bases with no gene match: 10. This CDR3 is CASSPSGLAGAVYEQYF. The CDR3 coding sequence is TGTGCCAGTAGTCCCTCCGGACTAGCGGGAGCAGTCTACGAGCAGTACTTC.

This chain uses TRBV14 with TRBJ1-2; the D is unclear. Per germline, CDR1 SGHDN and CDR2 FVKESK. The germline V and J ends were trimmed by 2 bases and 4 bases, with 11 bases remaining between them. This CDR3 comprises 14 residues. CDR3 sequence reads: CASSQSRGSYGYTF. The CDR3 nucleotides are TGTGCCAGCAGCCAAAGCCGGGGAAGCTATGGCTACACCTTC.